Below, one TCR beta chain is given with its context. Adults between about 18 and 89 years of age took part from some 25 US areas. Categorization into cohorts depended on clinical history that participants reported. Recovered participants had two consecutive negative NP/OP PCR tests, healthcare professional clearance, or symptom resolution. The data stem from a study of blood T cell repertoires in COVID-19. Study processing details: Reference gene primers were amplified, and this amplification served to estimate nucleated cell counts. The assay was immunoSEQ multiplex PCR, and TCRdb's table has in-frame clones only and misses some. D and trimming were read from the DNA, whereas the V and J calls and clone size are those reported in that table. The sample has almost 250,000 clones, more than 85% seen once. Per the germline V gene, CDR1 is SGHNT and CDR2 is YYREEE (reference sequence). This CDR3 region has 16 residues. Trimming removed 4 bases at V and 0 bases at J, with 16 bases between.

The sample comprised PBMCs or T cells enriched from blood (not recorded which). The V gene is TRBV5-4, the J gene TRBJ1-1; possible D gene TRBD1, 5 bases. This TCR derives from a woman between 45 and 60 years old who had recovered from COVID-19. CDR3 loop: CASSPRTGPMNTEAFF. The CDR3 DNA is TGTGCCAGCAGCCCTCGAACAGGACCCATGAACACTGAAGCTTTCTTT. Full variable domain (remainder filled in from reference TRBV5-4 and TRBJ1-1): ETGVTQSPTHLIKTRGQQVTLRCSSQSGHNTVSWYQQALGQGPQFIFQYYREEENGRGNFPPRFSGLQFPNYSSELNVNALELDDSALYLCASSPRTGPMNTEAFFGQGTRLTVV.